What follows are 9 T cell receptor beta chains derived from one specimen sequenced in a study of blood T cell repertoires in COVID-19. Some clones are missing from TCRdb's copy, which holds only in-frame ones; the method was immunoSEQ multiplex PCR. Here the sample spans 70,000 or so clones, around nine tenths being singletons. Sequencing was carried out using peripheral blood. The receptors derive from a woman aged 80 or over with active or convalescent COVID-19.

This chain connects TRBV19 to TRBJ2-3; D is undetermined. Looked up from germline, CDR1 is LNHDA and CDR2 is SQIVND (reference sequence). CDR3 length: 14 amino acids. The germline V and J ends were trimmed by 6 bases and 3 bases, with 13 bases remaining between them. CDR3: CASSLRIGTDTQYF. CDR3 coding DNA: TGTGCCAGTAGCCTCAGAATCGGGACAGATACGCAGTATTTT.

CDR3 in amino acids: CASSSPGLASTDTQYF. CDR3 in DNA: TGTGCCAGCAGTTCCCCGGGACTAGCGAGCACAGATACGCAGTATTTT. The rearrangement joins TRBV27 to TRBJ2-3; 10 bases map to TRBD2. The CDR3 contains 16 residues. The V gene end was trimmed by 4 bases and the J gene end by 0 bases; junction bases not matched to a gene: 4. The germline V gene has CDR1 MNHEY and CDR2 SMNVEV (reference sequence).

The chain is built from TRBV7-2 and TRBJ2-7; 8 bases line up with TRBD2. The CDR3 runs to 15 residues. The V gene end was trimmed by 0 bases and the J gene end by 2 bases; junction bases not matched to a gene: 3. Germline loops: CDR1 SGHTA, CDR2 FQGNSA. DNA of the CDR3: TGTGCCAGCAGCTTAGCCGGGGGGGGGACCTACGAGCAGTACTTC. Translated: CASSLAGGGTYEQYF.

This clone was detected once. This chain links TRBV12-5 with TRBJ1-6, with D perhaps matching TRBD1 (5 bases). This CDR3 region has 13 residues. In germline, CDR1 is LGHNT, CDR2 FRNRAP. Trimming left V 9 bases short and J 9 bases short, with 15 bases between. The CDR3 is CARWGVRGSPLHF. The CDR3 nucleotides are TGTGCTAGGTGGGGGGTTCGCGGTTCACCCCTCCACTTT.

This chain joins TRBV5-5 and TRBJ1-1; 7 bases align to TRBD1. The junction had 6 bases not matched to a gene; V was cut back by 4 bases and J by 0 bases. There are 15 residues in the CDR3. Germline V gene sequence: CDR1 SGHKS, CDR2 YYEKEE (reference sequence). The CDR3 DNA reads TGTGCCAGCAGCCTCCGCGGACAGGTGAACACTGAAGCTTTCTTT. It codes for CASSLRGQVNTEAFF.

This clone was counted between two and nine times. The J gene is TRBJ1-2, the V gene TRBV7-9; D remains ambiguous. V was pared by 7 bases and J by 1 base, with 10 bases between. CDR1 and CDR2 (germline): SEHNR, FQNEAQ (reference sequence). The CDR3 has 13 amino acids. The CDR3 DNA reads TGTGCCAGCATGAGGGAGGGTAACTATGGCTACACCTTC. It encodes CASMREGNYGYTF.

The rearrangement uses TRBV19 and TRBJ2-7; 7 bases fit TRBD1. With V trimmed by 5 bases and J by 0 bases, 4 bases remained unmatched. Germline lookup yields CDR1 LNHDA and CDR2 SQIVND (reference sequence). This CDR3 is built from 14 residues. CDR3 amino acids: CASSDTGDSYEQYF. As DNA, the CDR3 is TGTGCCAGTAGTGATACAGGGGACTCCTACGAGCAGTACTTC.

The chain is built from TRBV18 and TRBJ1-5; no firm D call. The CDR3 consists of 15 residues. The germline V gene has CDR1 KGHSH and CDR2 LQKENI. The germline V and J ends were trimmed by 3 bases and 3 bases, with 12 bases remaining between them. This CDR3 reads CASSPTESLNQPQHF. DNA for the CDR3: TGTGCCAGCTCACCTACCGAGAGCCTCAATCAGCCCCAGCATTTT.

The chain uses TRBV10-1 and TRBJ1-1; D not resolved. The CDR3 contains 13 residues. Germline loops: CDR1 WNHNN, CDR2 SYGVQD (reference sequence). Trimming stripped 3 bases from V and 4 bases from J, with 9 bases between. The CDR3 nucleotides are TGCGCCAGCAGTGAAAGAGAGGGCACTGAAGCTTTCTTT. Translated: CASSEREGTEAFF.